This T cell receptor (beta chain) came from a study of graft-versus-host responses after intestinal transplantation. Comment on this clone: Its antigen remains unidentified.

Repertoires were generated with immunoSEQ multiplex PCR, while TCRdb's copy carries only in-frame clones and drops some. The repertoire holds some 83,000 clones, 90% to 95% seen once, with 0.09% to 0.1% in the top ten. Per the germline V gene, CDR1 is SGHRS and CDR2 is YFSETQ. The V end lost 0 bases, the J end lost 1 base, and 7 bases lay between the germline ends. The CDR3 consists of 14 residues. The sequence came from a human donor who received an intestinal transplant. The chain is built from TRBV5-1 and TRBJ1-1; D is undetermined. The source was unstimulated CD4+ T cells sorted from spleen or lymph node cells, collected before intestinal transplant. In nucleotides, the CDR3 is TGCGCCAGCAGCTTGGGTGCGGGGAACACTGAAGCTTTCTTT. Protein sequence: CASSLGAGNTEAFF.